This entry lists 25 T cell receptor beta chains sequenced from one sample in a study of vaccination and CD4 T cells after COVID-19. CD4+ T cells that had been cultured provided DNA sequenced with the Oncomine TCR Beta short-read assay. MiXCR, applied by TCRdb to the PCR reads, yields one record per CDR3 protein. This sample has more than 20,000 distinct CDR3 sequences, with under 75% found just once. Their target antigens are unknown. Treatment specified: approximately 9-day PBMC culture with coronavirus spike peptide pools or control peptides (ViraFEST assay). The sample was CD4+ T cells from blood, cultured in vitro. The receptors were gathered from a human donor who had recovered from COVID-19.

This clonotype was seen once. This chain joins TRBV20-1 and TRBJ1-1; TRBD1 aligns across 7 bases. CDR3 length equals 12 residues. V shed 6 bases and J 11 bases; nucleotides not matched to a gene: 12. From germline, CDR1 is DFQATT and CDR2 SNEGSKA (reference sequence). The DNA of the CDR3 is TGCAGTGCCGGGACAGCCACTTCGGGGGCTTTCTTT. This codes for CSAGTATSGAFF.

Details on this clonotype: Since the CDR3 does not end with the conserved phenylalanine or tryptophan, this likely comes from a read error. The V gene is TRBV6-2 or TRBV6-3, the J gene TRBJ2-7, with a weak D call TRBD2 (5 bases). Germline lookup yields CDR1 MNHEY and CDR2 SVGEGT. CDR3 length: 15 residues. Trimming left V 5 bases short and J 7 bases short, with 21 bases between. The CDR3 DNA reads TGTGCCAGCAGTAACGTGGCTAGCAGGCTCAAAGAGCAGTACCTC. Amino acid sequence: CASSNVASRLKEQYL.

By proportion, this clonotype is large. The chain couples TRBV27 to TRBJ1-5; D call uncertain. The CDR3 totals 17 residues. Deletions cut 0 bases from V and 3 bases from J, with 15 bases between. Germline V lookup: CDR1 MNHEY, CDR2 SMNVEV (reference sequence). CDR3 in amino acids: CASSLSPPALINQPQHF. CDR3 in DNA: TGTGCCAGCAGTTTATCCCCACCGGCCCTTATCAATCAGCCCCAGCATTTT.

This sequence joins TRBV6-2 or TRBV6-3 and TRBJ2-7, with D possibly TRBD1 on 5 matching bases. V dropped 7 bases and J dropped 5 bases, with 18 bases sitting between them. Germline CDR1 and CDR2: MNHEY and SVGEGT. CDR3 length: 14 residues. The CDR3 region has the DNA TGTGCCAGCAAGGTAGATGGGTGGGGCGACGAGCAGTACTTC. Translation gives CASKVDGWGDEQYF.

This clonotype has a handful of counts. The chain has TRBV7-2 and TRBJ1-1; D uncertain. The CDR3 length is 13 residues. CDR1 and CDR2 from the germline V gene are SGHTA and FQGNSA. V lost 4 bases, J lost 6 bases, and 12 bases lay in between. CDR3 sequence: CASSSGPAAEAFF. The DNA of the CDR3 is TGTGCCAGCAGCTCCGGACCCGCCGCTGAAGCTTTCTTT.

The chain joins TRBV6-1 to TRBJ1-5, with D possibly TRBD1 on 5 matching bases. The germline V gene has CDR1 MNHNS and CDR2 SASEGT. Trimming took off 8 bases at V and 0 bases at J, with 17 bases between the two ends. The CDR3 totals 16 residues. CDR3 region: CASYEWGEYSNQPQHF. CDR3 DNA: TGTGCCAGCTATGAGTGGGGCGAATATAGCAATCAGCCCCAGCATTTT.

The V call is TRBV10-3, the J call TRBJ2-5, with TRBD2 matching 7 bases. The CDR3 sequence is 16 residues long. Germline CDR1 and CDR2: ENHRY and SYGVKD. With V trimmed by 3 bases and J by 5 bases, 12 bases remained unmatched. CDR3 protein: CAISDPRGAGVETQYF. The CDR3 DNA sequence: TGTGCCATCAGTGACCCCCGAGGGGCGGGAGTGGAGACCCAGTACTTC.

Note on this clonotype: One end of the junction does not line up with germline, which may come from a read error. The gene calls are TRBV20-1 and TRBJ2-4; 9 positions match TRBD2. This CDR3 spans 11 amino acids. Germline V gene sequence: CDR1 DFQATT, CDR2 SNEGSKA (reference sequence). For the CDR3, the DNA is TGCAGTGCTAACCCCGGGACTAGCAAGGACTTC. This translates into CSANPGTSKDF.

In this sample, this clonotype turned up a few times. This chain joins TRBV20-1 and TRBJ2-7; 13 nucleotides align to TRBD2. Trimming cost V 0 bases and J 3 bases; bases outside gene matches: 29. Germline CDR1 reads DFQATT; CDR2 reads SNEGSKA (reference sequence). The CDR3 is 24 residues long. The CDR3 region is CSAREAVSGRAGTSGKLLSYEQYF. The CDR3 DNA follows: TGCAGTGCTAGAGAGGCAGTAAGCGGGAGGGCCGGGACTAGCGGGAAACTTCTTAGCTACGAGCAGTACTTC.

The chain combines TRBV7-2 with TRBJ2-3; D is possibly TRBD2 (5 bases). The germline gives CDR1 SGHTA, CDR2 FQGNSA. The ends were cut back, 4 bases at V and 6 bases at J, with 8 bases in the middle. The CDR3 covers 12 residues. CDR3 amino acids: CASSSRGDTQYF. The CDR3 DNA is TGTGCCAGCAGCTCCCGAGGGGATACGCAGTATTTT. Full variable domain (outside the CDR3, taken from reference TRBV7-2 and TRBJ2-3): GAGVSQSPSNKVTEKGKDVELRCDPISGHTALYWYRQSLGQGLEFLIYFQGNSAPDKSGLPSDRFSAERTGGSVSTLTIQRTQQEDSAVYLCASSSRGDTQYFGPGTRLTVL.

The chain employs TRBV28 and TRBJ2-7; 8 positions match TRBD1. There are 14 residues in the CDR3. Germline CDR1 is MDHEN and CDR2 is SYDVKM. Trimming cost V 4 bases and J 3 bases; bases outside gene matches: 5. The CDR3 bases are TGTGCCAGCAGTTCTGGACAGGGCATCTACGAGCAGTACTTC. Amino acids: CASSSGQGIYEQYF.

V and J are TRBV6-1 and TRBJ1-2; possible D gene TRBD1, 5 bases. The CDR3 has 13 residues. CDR1 and CDR2 from the germline V gene are MNHNS and SASEGT. Trimming took 2 bases from V and 7 from J, leaving 11 bases between them. The CDR3 nucleotides are TGTGCCAGCAGTGAACTTGGGACCCTTGGCTACACCTTC. Protein product: CASSELGTLGYTF.

The chain links TRBV20-1 to TRBJ1-2, with 10 bases lining up with TRBD1. Trimming cost V 2 bases and J 1 base; bases outside gene matches: 4. Germline V gene sequence: CDR1 DFQATT, CDR2 SNEGSKA (reference sequence). The CDR3 has 15 residues. CDR3 in DNA: TGCAGTGCTAGAAGGGGACAGGGGATTAACTATGGCTACACCTTC. As protein: CSARRGQGINYGYTF.

The chain carries TRBV20-1 and TRBJ1-1; no firm D call. In germline, CDR1 is DFQATT, CDR2 SNEGSKA (reference sequence). The CDR3 totals 13 residues. V lost 1 base and J 7 bases, leaving 13 bases between the germline ends. For the CDR3, the DNA is TGCAGTGCTAGAGTTGGAGGGCGGAGTGAAGCTTTCTTT. Amino acids: CSARVGGRSEAFF.

V is TRBV6-2 or TRBV6-3 and J is TRBJ2-3; TRBD2 matches at 12 bases. There are 14 residues in the CDR3. V was pared by 6 bases and J by 6 bases, with 4 bases of the junction left unmatched. Germline-derived CDR1 and CDR2 are MNHEY and SVGEGT. CDR3 region: CASRTSGSGDTQYF. The CDR3 DNA is TGTGCCAGCAGGACTAGCGGGAGTGGGGATACGCAGTATTTT.

The gene calls are TRBV7-3 and TRBJ2-1; 9 bases match TRBD1. V gave up 4 bases and J gave up 9 bases; unmatched junction bases: 16. Germline CDR1 and CDR2: SGHTA and FQGTGA. The CDR3 loop spans 17 amino acids. This chain's CDR3 is CASSSAGTGTGSVEQFF. The CDR3 DNA reads TGTGCCAGCAGCTCCGCCGGGACAGGGACAGGATCGGTTGAGCAGTTCTTC.

CDR3 amino acids: CASSSWTSDIETQYF. In nucleotides, the CDR3 is TGTGCCAGCAGTTCCTGGACTAGCGATATAGAGACCCAGTACTTC. This rearrangement joins TRBV6-2 or TRBV6-3 to TRBJ2-5; 9 bases line up with TRBD2. Per germline, CDR1 MNHEY and CDR2 SVGEGT. Unmatched junction bases numbered 7, after V lost 4 bases and J lost 4 bases. The length of the CDR3 is 15 residues.

The rearrangement uses TRBV7-2 and TRBJ2-7; D not certain. The CDR3 loop spans 17 amino acids. Germline V gene sequence: CDR1 SGHTA, CDR2 FQGNSA. Trimming cost V 2 bases and J 1 base, with 18 bases left between them. The CDR3 nucleotides are TGTGCCAGCAGCTTATCGGTCAGCCCAATTTCTTCCTACGAGCAGTACTTC. It is translated as CASSLSVSPISSYEQYF.

The chain recombines TRBV29-1 with TRBJ2-7, with no clear D. This CDR3 contains 14 residues. Trimming took 0 bases from V and 11 from J, leaving 20 bases between them. Germline V gene lookup returns CDR1 SQVTM and CDR2 ANQGSEA. CDR3 in amino acids: CSVEETAASGKEYF. The CDR3 region has the DNA TGCAGCGTTGAAGAGACCGCCGCCAGTGGAAAAGAGTACTTC.

V is TRBV18 and J is TRBJ2-5; D remains ambiguous. CDR1 is KGHSH and CDR2 is LQKENI in the germline V gene. This CDR3 is built from 14 residues. The ends were cut back, 2 bases at V and 2 bases at J, with 9 bases in the middle. The DNA of the CDR3 is TGTGCCAGCTCACCATTTGCGGATCAAGAGACCCAGTACTTC. Amino acid sequence: CASSPFADQETQYF.

This clonotype has just one count. The rearrangement joins TRBV15 to TRBJ1-5; tentative D call: TRBD1 (6 bases). The V and J ends lost 9 bases and 5 bases respectively, with 14 bases between them. Per germline, CDR1 LNHNV and CDR2 YYDKDF (reference sequence). This CDR3 has 13 residues. CDR3 in amino acids: CATSGGRYQPQHF. Here the CDR3 DNA reads TGTGCCACAAGTGGGGGGCGGTATCAGCCCCAGCATTTT.

The chain uses TRBV20-1 and TRBJ2-1; D is unclear. Germline V gene lookup returns CDR1 DFQATT and CDR2 SNEGSKA (reference sequence). This CDR3 is built from 14 residues. Trimming cost V 6 bases and J 7 bases, with 19 bases left between them. CDR3 sequence (DNA): TGCAGTGCCCAGATACTAACCTCAAGGAATGAGCAGTTCTTC. Its protein is CSAQILTSRNEQFF.

The chain has TRBV19 and TRBJ1-1; the D is unclear. Germline values: CDR1 LNHDA, CDR2 SQIVND (reference sequence). This CDR3 is 12 amino acids long. The ends were cut back, 7 bases at V and 1 base at J, with 7 bases in the middle. The CDR3 DNA follows: TGTGCCAGTAATCTGGCGAACACTGAAGCTTTCTTT. This sequence encodes CASNLANTEAFF.

The count of this clonotype is one. V usage is TRBV20-1 and J usage is TRBJ2-6, with D unclear. The germline V gene encodes CDR1 DFQATT and CDR2 SNEGSKA (reference sequence). The CDR3 consists of 14 residues. V was clipped by 6 bases and J by 0 bases, with 9 bases between them. CDR3 coding DNA: TGCAGTGCCCAATCTATCTCTGGGGCCAACGTCCTGACTTTC. It specifies CSAQSISGANVLTF.

V usage is TRBV30 and J usage is TRBJ1-1, with D uncertain. V was pared by 0 bases and J by 8 bases, with 10 bases between. This CDR3 spans 12 amino acids. CDR1 is GTSNPN and CDR2 is SVGIG in the germline V gene (reference sequence). The CDR3 DNA follows: TGTGCCTGGAGTGTATCGTCGGTAGAAGCTTTCTTT. This gives the protein CAWSVSSVEAFF.